Following are 7 T cell receptor beta chains from one sample sequenced in a study of blood T cell repertoires in COVID-19. Clones were sequenced by immunoSEQ multiplex PCR, and TCRdb holds only the in-frame ones, with some missing. The table lists more than 110,000 clones, 87% of them singletons. The sample consisted of peripheral blood. The receptors shown here come from a woman aged 40 to 50 with acute or convalescent COVID-19.

The chain recombines TRBV19 with TRBJ1-3, with D uncertain. The V gene's germline CDR1 is LNHDA and CDR2 SQIVND (reference sequence). The CDR3 is 13 amino acids. The V and J ends lost 10 bases and 0 bases respectively, with 10 bases between them. CDR3 sequence reads: CATRLFSGNTIYF. The CDR3 bases are TGTGCCACGCGACTGTTCTCTGGAAACACCATATATTTT.

The chain links TRBV7-8 to TRBJ2-7; no reliable D call. This CDR3 has 16 residues. Germline CDR1 and CDR2: SGHVS and FQNEAQ. Trimming shortened V by 3 bases and J by 3 bases, and 18 bases separated the two germline ends. CDR3 nucleotide sequence: TGTGCCAGCAGCTTCGAATCCGGGTTTCGGGTCTACGAGCAGTACTTC. It codes for CASSFESGFRVYEQYF.

The J gene is TRBJ2-6, the V gene TRBV7-3, with D possibly matching TRBD2 (5 bases). Germline V gene data show CDR1 as SGHTA and CDR2 as FQGTGA. The ends were cut back, 1 base at V and 0 bases at J, with 7 bases in the middle. The CDR3 is made up of 16 amino acids. The CDR3 loop reads CASSLIGNSGANVLTF. The DNA of the CDR3 is TGTGCCAGCAGCTTAATCGGGAACTCTGGGGCCAACGTCCTGACTTTC. The variable domain in full, with the rest retrieved from reference TRBV7-3 and TRBJ2-6, is GAGVSQTPSNKVTEKGKYVELRCDPISGHTALYWYRQSLGQGPEFLIYFQGTGAADDSGLPNDRFFAVRPEGSVSTLKIQRTERGDSAVYLCASSLIGNSGANVLTFGAGSRLTVL.

This rearrangement joins TRBV2 to TRBJ1-2, with 8 positions matching TRBD1. Germline V gene data show CDR1 as SNHLY and CDR2 as FYNNEI. V lost 7 bases to trimming and J lost 8 bases; unmatched junction nucleotides: 15. This CDR3 is 15 amino acids long. The CDR3 DNA sequence: TGTGCCAGCACTAAAGCCCTGGGACAGGTGGACGGCTACACCTTC. Residues: CASTKALGQVDGYTF.

This clone was counted once. The chain uses TRBV5-4 and TRBJ1-1; 9 bases are a match to TRBD1. The CDR3 is 17 amino acids. Germline V gene lookup returns CDR1 SGHNT and CDR2 YYREEE (reference sequence). V lost 3 bases and J lost 2; bases outside the gene matches: 11. The chain's CDR3 is CASSSARDRVRNTEAFF. The CDR3 nucleotides read TGTGCCAGCAGCTCTGCCCGGGACAGGGTGCGAAACACTGAAGCTTTCTTT.

V is TRBV9 and J is TRBJ1-2; TRBD1 matches 7 bases. The ends lost 3 bases at V and 5 bases at J; junction bases unmatched: 4. Per the germline V gene, CDR1 is SGDLS and CDR2 is YYNGEE. This CDR3 region has 13 residues. Here the CDR3 DNA reads TGTGCCAGCAGCGGCGGACAGGCATATGGCTACACCTTC. Protein: CASSGGQAYGYTF.

The rearrangement joins TRBV6-5 to TRBJ2-1, with no clear D. The CDR3 spans 13 residues. In germline, CDR1 is MNHEY, CDR2 SVGAGI. Trimming cost V 10 bases and J 0 bases, with 10 bases left between them. The CDR3 DNA is TGTGCCAACGGAGTTAGCTCCTACAATGAGCAGTTCTTC. It encodes CANGVSSYNEQFF.